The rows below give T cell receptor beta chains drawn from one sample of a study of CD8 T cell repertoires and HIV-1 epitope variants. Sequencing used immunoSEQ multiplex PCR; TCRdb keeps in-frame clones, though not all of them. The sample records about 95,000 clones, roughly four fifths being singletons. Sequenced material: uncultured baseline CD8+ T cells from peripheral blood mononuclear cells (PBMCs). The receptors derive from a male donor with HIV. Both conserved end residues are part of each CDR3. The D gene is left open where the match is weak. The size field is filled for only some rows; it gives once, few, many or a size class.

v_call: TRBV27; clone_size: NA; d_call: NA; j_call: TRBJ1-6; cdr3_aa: CASSLTTTNSPLHF; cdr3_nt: TGTGCCAGCAGTTTAACGACGACTAATTCACCCCTCCACTTT
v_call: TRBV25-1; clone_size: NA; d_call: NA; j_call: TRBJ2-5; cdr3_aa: CASSESPRETQYF; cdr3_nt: TGTGCCAGCAGTGAATCCCCTCGGGAGACCCAGTACTTC
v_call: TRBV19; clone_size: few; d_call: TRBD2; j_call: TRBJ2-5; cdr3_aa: CASSSAGTSGLKSHF; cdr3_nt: TGTGCCAGTAGTTCCGCCGGGACTAGCGGCCTTAAGTCCCACTTC
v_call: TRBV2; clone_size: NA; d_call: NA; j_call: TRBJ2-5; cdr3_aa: CASRTRTATPRETQYF; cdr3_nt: TGTGCCAGCAGGACTCGGACAGCGACCCCCCGAGAGACCCAGTACTTC